What follows describes a single T cell receptor beta chain. What antigen it recognizes has not been identified. No quality values exist for individual bases; no much larger clone is one base distant. Cut back by 0 bases and 0 bases, the V and J ends lie 10 bases apart. The germline V gene provides CDR1 SGDLS and CDR2 YYNGEE. CDR3 length: 15 amino acids, cysteine to phenylalanine. CDR3 DNA only is kept here, 45 bases in frame from base 1. This sample was included in a study of T-cell memory formation after mild COVID-19 listed by TCRdb under 2021. Regarding the research as a whole: TCR sequence clusters from the two donors were largely donor specific. In two donors, T-cell clones that expanded and contracted after mild COVID-19 were followed by sequencing TCRalpha and TCRbeta repertoires longitudinally. The cohort was made up of two young adult volunteers, one female and one male, who were previously healthy.

Beyond this particular receptor, the publication reports: The study covered only two mild cases, and larger cohorts including severe cases with pre-infection samples were considered necessary. Clones contracting from day 15 to 85 had balanced CD4/CD8 phenotypes, while a second wave expanding from day 15 to 37 was biased towards CD4+. Contracting CD4+ clones appeared mostly in the CM and EM memory subsets, whereas CD8+ clones were enriched in EMRA. Some responding clones were detected in pre-infection memory, suggesting pre-existing cross-reactive memory T cells joined the SARS-CoV-2 response. Whether the second-wave clones peaking on day 37 were SARS-CoV-2 specific was not confirmed.

PBMCs were isolated by Ficoll-Paque density gradient centrifugation. The instrument given in TCRdb is Illumina NovaSeq 6000. TCRalpha and TCRbeta cDNA libraries were constructed by 5'RACE with constant-segment primers, with sample barcodes and unique molecular identifiers being introduced. Trizol reagent was used to extract RNA from every sample. Libraries were amplified in two PCR steps, with a second sample barcode and Illumina TruSeq adapters added in the second step. Libraries were sequenced on an Illumina NovaSeq with 2 x 150 bp paired-end reads. The original methods were these. Reads were demultiplexed and collapsed into UMI-guided consensus sequences with migec v1.2.7. Using mixcr v2.1.11, UMI consensuses were aligned to TRA and TRB V and J templates and then assembled into clonotypes. A clonotype was counted as expanded or contracted only when both edgeR and NoisET called the clonotype significant, with the noise models trained on biological replicates. edgeR calls used a false discovery rate-adjusted p below 0.01 and a log2 fold-change threshold of 1. As an exploratory analysis of dynamics, max-normalized trajectories of the 1000 most abundant clonotypes were examined with PCA combined with hierarchical clustering. Each responding clone was given a CD4 or CD8 phenotype based on the CD4+ and CD8+ repertoires, which had been sequenced separately. Clones were called with MiXCR by TCRdb after fastp trimmed the public reads at Q25, and only in-frame beta chains were retained. Each entry merges the rows of one CDR3 protein and shows their most common DNA and genes. TCRdb, not the authors, supplied the V and J calls. Across this sample there are 560,000 or so distinct CDR3 sequences, with approximately 15% seen only once. About 8.6% of the sample is taken by the ten largest.

The sequence links TRBV9 to TRBJ2-7; TRBD1 is a possible D gene, resting on 6 matching bases. Material: PBMCs or a T cell subset sorted from them (not recorded which). The sequence came from an adult woman who had mild COVID-19 (a few samples of this study predate the infection). The sample titles of this study are shuffled in the database, so cell type and time point are left out; the donor was told from shared clones. The nucleotide sequence reads as follows: TGTGCCAGCAGCGTAGAGGGGGTTAGCTCCTACGAGCAGTACTTC. This yields the protein CASSVEGVSSYEQYF.